This T cell receptor (beta chain) was documented in a study of T cells in Graves' hyperthyroidism and ophthalmopathy. The investigators amplified TCR beta CDR3 regions from RNA transcripts. The TCR CDR3 first-round RT-PCR relied on the HTBI primer set. TCRdb re-called the multiplex PCR reads with MiXCR, one entry per CDR3 protein. The profile covers about 740,000 distinct CDR3 sequences, with around 15% appearing a single time and about 9.4% taken by the ten largest. This CDR3 spans 10 amino acids. With V trimmed by 6 bases and J by 12 bases, 4 bases remained unmatched. The V gene's germline CDR1 is SQVTM and CDR2 ANQGSEA. The table lists this clonotype with a few counts.

This TCR derives from a woman aged 18-29 years with Graves' hyperthyroidism. The sample consisted of blood. The gene calls are TRBV29-1 and TRBJ2-5; 10 bases fit TRBD1. CDR3: CSVRQGAEYF. CDR3 nucleotide sequence: TGCAGCGTCCGACAGGGGGCGGAGTACTTC.